This T cell receptor beta chain was identified in a study of CD8 T cells in Susac syndrome. On the study more broadly: Patients with Susac syndrome, at blood draw, were therapy-naive, on corticosteroids, or on intravenous immunoglobulin alone.

The RNA input was about 0.5 to 1 ug, and it was reverse transcribed with random hexamers. One entry per CDR3 protein, called by TCRdb with MiXCR from the immunoSEQ multiplex PCR reads. The data show about 150,000 distinct CDR3 sequences, around 95% seen once. Germline V gives CDR1 SNHLY, CDR2 FYNNEI. The CDR3 runs to 14 residues. V shed 4 bases and J shed 4 bases, with 13 bases lying between them. CD8+ and CD4+ T cells from blood underwent TCR beta sequencing, which was carried out in a high-throughput format. The clonotype was recovered from a human donor with Susac syndrome. Sequenced sample: CD4+ T cells from PBMCs. The gene calls are TRBV2 and TRBJ1-1; tentatively, D is TRBD1 (6 bases). The CDR3 DNA reads TGTGCCAGCAGTGCCGGTCGGGGGGCCACTGAAGCTTTCTTT. Translated: CASSAGRGATEAFF.